Listed here are 8 T cell receptor beta chains from one sample, sequenced in a study of T cells in Graves' hyperthyroidism and ophthalmopathy. The CDR3 regions of TCR beta were amplified from RNA transcripts. First-round RT-PCR of the TCR CDR3 relied on the HTBI primer set. From the multiplex PCR reads, TCRdb called clonotypes with MiXCR, one entry per CDR3 protein. The table records around 280,000 distinct CDR3 sequences, roughly an eighth of them present only once. The source material was blood. The source is a woman in her 40s with Graves' hyperthyroidism.

This clonotype was seen repeatedly, ten times or more. The chain has TRBV7-9 and TRBJ2-7; 7 bases line up with TRBD1. Germline assignment: CDR1 SEHNR and CDR2 FQNEAQ (reference sequence). This CDR3 spans 14 amino acids. The V segment lost 1 base and the J segment 3 bases; nucleotides outside the gene matches: 3. The CDR3 region has the DNA TGTGCCAGCAGCTTAGAGGGACAGATCTACGAGCAGTACTTC. This codes for CASSLEGQIYEQYF.

The table lists this clonotype with many counts. The genes are TRBV3-1 and TRBJ1-1; D might be TRBD1 (5 bases). Per germline, CDR1 LGHDT and CDR2 YNNKEL (reference sequence). Between the trimmed V and J ends, which lost 4 bases and 1 base, there was a span of 13 bases. The CDR3 contains 15 residues. The CDR3 is CASSPHAGQNTEAFF. In DNA, the CDR3 is TGTGCCAGCAGCCCCCATGCAGGGCAGAACACTGAAGCTTTCTTT. Full variable domain (rest looked up from reference TRBV3-1 and TRBJ1-1): DTAVSQTPKYLVTQMGNDKSIKCEQNLGHDTMYWYKQDSKKFLKIMFSYNNKELIINETVPNRFSPKSPDKAHLNLHINSLELGDSAVYFCASSPHAGQNTEAFFGQGTRLTVV.

For this clonotype: Possible read error: a much larger clone is one base away. The genes are TRBV6-1 and TRBJ1-5; D perhaps matches TRBD1 (5 bases). The CDR3 runs to 16 residues. Germline CDR1 MNHNS, CDR2 SASEGT. CDR3 coding DNA: TGTGCCAACAGTGAATTGAGGGGCAATAGCAATCAGCCCCAGCATTTT. It encodes CANSELRGNSNQPQHF.

This clonotype was recorded many times. The chain couples TRBV28 to TRBJ1-5; D ambiguous. The germline V gene has CDR1 MDHEN and CDR2 SYDVKM. The V end lost 2 bases, the J end lost 2 bases, and 10 bases lay between the germline ends. The CDR3 extends over 15 amino acids. CDR3 nucleotides: TGTGCCAGCAGTTTAGTTGGGTTAGGCAATCAGCCCCAGCATTTT. Translation: CASSLVGLGNQPQHF.

Many counts were recorded for this clonotype. The chain has TRBV28 and TRBJ2-1; no clear D gene. Germline lookup yields CDR1 MDHEN and CDR2 SYDVKM. The CDR3 is 13 amino acids. The ends were cut back, 5 bases at V and 5 bases at J, with 10 bases in the middle. CDR3 sequence: CASSPYADNEQFF. In nucleotides, the CDR3 is TGTGCCAGCAGTCCATACGCGGACAATGAGCAGTTCTTC.

This clonotype was picked up many times. This chain links TRBV2 with TRBJ1-1, with unresolved D. Trimming stripped 7 bases from V and 0 bases from J, with 9 bases between. Looked up from germline, CDR1 is SNHLY and CDR2 is FYNNEI. This CDR3 is 13 amino acids long. This chain's CDR3 is CASIRDLNTEAFF. Here the CDR3 DNA reads TGTGCCAGCATCCGAGACTTGAACACTGAAGCTTTCTTT.

This clonotype was counted at least ten times. The chain employs TRBV19 and TRBJ1-6; TRBD1 agrees at 7 bases. Trimming at V came to 7 bases and at J to 7 bases, leaving 7 bases not matched to a gene. This CDR3 comprises 14 residues. Germline loops: CDR1 LNHDA, CDR2 SQIVND (reference sequence). This CDR3 reads CASKDAGGNSPLHF. CDR3 in DNA: TGTGCCAGTAAGGATGCAGGGGGGAATTCACCCCTCCACTTT.

This clonotype was seen many times. The J gene is TRBJ1-1, the V gene TRBV3-1; D remains unclear. Germline CDR1 is LGHDT and CDR2 is YNNKEL (reference sequence). With 6 bases removed from V and 5 bases from J, the gap between germline ends came to 10 bases. This CDR3 is 12 amino acids long. Here the CDR3 DNA reads TGTGCCAGCAGTTATGGACGTACTGAAGCTTTCTTT. It encodes CASSYGRTEAFF.